Listed below are T cell receptor beta chains from one sample, sequenced in a study of OX40 agonist ivuxolimab in advanced cancers. Clones were read by immunoSEQ multiplex PCR, and TCRdb kept only the in-frame ones, dropping some. The sample holds 65,000 to 80,000 clones; about four fifths are singletons and the top ten take over 6.5%. The source was CD4+ or CD8+ T cells sorted from blood, collected in a trial of the OX40 agonist ivuxolimab. All receptors derive from an adult with an advanced solid tumor such as melanoma, head and neck, liver or kidney cancer. The CDR3 runs from the conserved cysteine through the conserved F or W. D genes are given only for firm matches. Clone size is not always given. Where it is, it says once, few, many or a class for expanded clones.

>TRBV2|TRBD1|TRBJ1-1|-
TGTGCCACCTCCGGGACAGGGGGCCTAAACACTGAAGCTTTCTTT
CATSGTGGLNTEAFF
>TRBV19|-|TRBJ1-1|-
TGTGCCAGTAGTATTGTCGCGGGGAACACTGAAGCTTTCTTT
CASSIVAGNTEAFF
>TRBV27|-|TRBJ2-2|-
TGTGCCAGCCTGGCTCAGGGGGGCGCCGGGGAGCTGTTTTTT
CASLAQGGAGELFF
>TRBV5-8|-|TRBJ2-3|-
TGTGCCAGCAGCTTGGAGGTAGGGTTGGATACGCAGTATTTT
CASSLEVGLDTQYF
>TRBV5-1|TRBD1|TRBJ1-4|-
TGCGCCAGCAGCGGCGGACAGGGGAAACTGTTTTTT
CASSGGQGKLFF
>TRBV6-6|-|TRBJ2-1|-
TGTGCCAGCAGTTACTCATCCAGGGACAATGAGCAGTTCTTC
CASSYSSRDNEQFF
>TRBV18|-|TRBJ1-1|few
TGTGCCAGCTCACCACTCGGCCCGAACACTGAAGCTTTCTTT
CASSPLGPNTEAFF
>TRBV16|-|TRBJ2-5|-
TGTGCCAGCAGCCAGCAGGAGGGGACCCAGTACTTC
CASSQQEGTQYF
>TRBV7-6|TRBD1|TRBJ1-3|-
TGTGCCAGCAGCTTAGGGATGAGCGGACAGGTAGATTTT
CASSLGMSGQVDF
>TRBV5-1|-|TRBJ1-5|-
TGCGCCAGCAGCCCCGGGGGGGGGCTTGAACAGCCCCAGCATTTT
CASSPGGGLEQPQHF
>TRBV7-2|-|TRBJ1-1|-
TGTGCCAGCAGCTCCCGGACAGAGAACACTGAAGCTTTCTTT
CASSSRTENTEAFF
>TRBV5-4|-|TRBJ2-7|medium-sized
TGTGCCAGCAGCAGCGTCTACGAGCAGTACTTC
CASSSVYEQYF
>TRBV5-4|-|TRBJ1-1|-
TGTGCCAGCAGCTTGGGGGGACGGGGGAACACTGAAGCTTTCTTT
CASSLGGRGNTEAFF
>TRBV6-1|TRBD2|TRBJ2-3|-
TGTGCCAGCAGTGTCACCCTAGCGGGTGGCACAGATACGCAGTATTTT
CASSVTLAGGTDTQYF
>TRBV10-1|-|TRBJ1-5|-
TGCGCCAGCAGTGGGAGGCGGGGACGTCAGCCCCAGCATTTT
CASSGRRGRQPQHF
>TRBV5-5|-|TRBJ2-7|once
TGTGCCAGCAGCTTGTACCTTCGTAACGAGCAGTACTTC
CASSLYLRNEQYF
>TRBV5-6|-|TRBJ1-1|-
TGTGCCAGCAGCTCCCCAGGGCCCCCTGAAGCTTTCTTT
CASSSPGPPEAFF
>TRBV5-1|TRBD1|TRBJ1-2|-
TGCGCCAGCAGCGCGGGACAGGGGCGAGCGGGCGACTATGGCTACACCTTC
CASSAGQGRAGDYGYTF
>TRBV12-1|-|TRBJ1-5|-
TGTGCCAGCAGCTTTTCTCAGCCTAGCAATCAGCCCCAGCATTTT
CASSFSQPSNQPQHF
>TRBV5-1|-|TRBJ2-3|-
TGCGCCAGCAGCTCCATAAGCACAGATACGCAGTATTTT
CASSSISTDTQYF
>TRBV7-2|-|TRBJ1-1|-
TGTGCCAGCAGCTTTCAGGTCAACACTGAAGCTTTCTTT
CASSFQVNTEAFF
>TRBV5-1|-|TRBJ2-4|-
TGCGCCAGCAGCTCCACCGAGACGGGGCTAGCCAAAAACATTCAGTACTTC
CASSSTETGLAKNIQYF
>TRBV4-3|-|TRBJ1-2|-
TGCGCCAGCAGCCAAGATCGGGGACACTGGAAAGGCTACACCTTC
CASSQDRGHWKGYTF
>TRBV5-6|-|TRBJ2-7|-
TGTGCCAGCAGCTTGGGTTTTTGGGGGAGTAGTGGCGAGCAGTACTTC
CASSLGFWGSSGEQYF
>TRBV15|-|TRBJ2-1|-
TGTGCCACCAAGTGGGGGAATGAGCAGTTCTTC
CATKWGNEQFF
>TRBV2|TRBD2|TRBJ2-3|-
TGTGCCAGCAGACTACTAGCGTCATGGGCAGATACGCAGTATTTT
CASRLLASWADTQYF
>TRBV5-4|TRBD1|TRBJ1-1|-
TGTGCCAGCAGCCGAAACAGGGGAGGGAGTGAAGCTTTCTTT
CASSRNRGGSEAFF
>TRBV7-9|-|TRBJ1-2|-
TGTGCCAGCAAAATAGACGGCGACTATGGCTACACCTTC
CASKIDGDYGYTF
>TRBV5-1|TRBD1|TRBJ2-2|once
TGCGCCAGCAGCGGGGGACAGGGGCCGAACACCGGGGAGCTGTTTTTT
CASSGGQGPNTGELFF
>TRBV28|-|TRBJ2-4|-
TGTGCCAGCAGTTTTAGTCCCCGACTAGCCAAAAACATTCAGTACTTC
CASSFSPRLAKNIQYF
>TRBV5-1|-|TRBJ2-2|-
TGCGCCAGCAGCTTACAGAGCCTTGACACCGGGGAGCTGTTTTTT
CASSLQSLDTGELFF
>TRBV5-1|TRBD1|TRBJ2-6|-
TGCGCCAGCAGCCTTCGACAGGGGTCTGGGGCCAACGTCCTGACTTTC
CASSLRQGSGANVLTF
>TRBV5-1|-|TRBJ2-3|-
TGCGCCAGCAGCTTGGCCACTACAGGCATTATCCCAGATACGCAGTATTTT
CASSLATTGIIPDTQYF
>TRBV9|-|TRBJ1-2|-
TGTGCCAGCAGCGGGGGTTTCTATGGCTACACCTTC
CASSGGFYGYTF
>TRBV5-4|-|TRBJ2-1|-
TGTGCCAGCAGCTTCACTAGCCGAGATGAGCAGTTCTTC
CASSFTSRDEQFF
>TRBV21-1|-|TRBJ2-5|-
TGTGCCAGCAGCAAAGTCCTTTCGACTCCGGGGGGCAATGAAAAGACCCAGTACTTC
CASSKVLSTPGGNEKTQYF
>TRBV27|-|TRBJ2-7|once
TGTGCCAGCAGTTTTTTTGGGGATTCCTCCTACGAGCAGTACTTC
CASSFFGDSSYEQYF
>TRBV15|-|TRBJ2-1|few
TGTGCCACCAGCAAAGTTGGAGCCTCCTACAATGAGCAGTTCTTC
CATSKVGASYNEQFF
>TRBV15|-|TRBJ2-5|few
TGTGCCACCAGCAGAGGCGTAGCCAGCCAAGAGACCCAGTACTTC
CATSRGVASQETQYF
>TRBV27|TRBD2|TRBJ2-5|-
TGTGCCAGCAGCTACCGGGGGGAAGAGACCCAGTACTTC
CASSYRGEETQYF
>TRBV6-5|TRBD1|TRBJ2-2|many
TGTGCCAGTGAACCCGGGACAGGGAACACCGGGGAGCTGTTTTTT
CASEPGTGNTGELFF
>TRBV7-2|TRBD2|TRBJ2-7|-
TGTGCCAGCAGCTTAGGTCGCGGGAGGCCGCAGTACTTC
CASSLGRGRPQYF
>TRBV10-3|-|TRBJ1-6|-
TGTGCCATCAGTGAGACGGGCAATTCACCCCTCCACTTT
CAISETGNSPLHF
>TRBV11-2|-|TRBJ2-5|-
TGTGCCAGCAGCTTAGTTCCGCCTCCCCAAGAGACCCAGTACTTC
CASSLVPPPQETQYF
>TRBV7-9|TRBD1|TRBJ1-2|-
TGTGCCAGCAGCTCGGACAGGGGAGGCTACACCTTC
CASSSDRGGYTF
>TRBV5-1|TRBD1|TRBJ1-2|-
TGCGCCAGCAGCTCACAGATCCCGGGACAGGGAACGGGGGGCTACACCTTC
CASSSQIPGQGTGGYTF
>TRBV5-1|-|TRBJ2-5|-
TGCGCCAGCAGCTTGTCGGGCAGGGGCTGGGAGACCCAGTACTTC
CASSLSGRGWETQYF
>TRBV27|-|TRBJ1-4|-
TGTGCCAGCAGTTTATTCAGGGACTCCCATGAAAAACTGTTTTTT
CASSLFRDSHEKLFF
>TRBV5-4|-|TRBJ2-5|-
TGTGCCAGCAGCCCCCTCGGGTACCAAGAGACCCAGTACTTC
CASSPLGYQETQYF
>TRBV28|TRBD2|TRBJ2-1|-
TGTGCCAGCACGGGATTCCTAGCGGGAACCTACAATGAGCAGTTCTTC
CASTGFLAGTYNEQFF
>TRBV5-1|-|TRBJ1-2|-
TGCGCCAGCAGTTCCCAGGGGACCAGTGGCTACACCTTC
CASSSQGTSGYTF